A selection of T cell receptor beta chains follows, all from one sample in a study of neurological immune-mediated disorders. One entry per CDR3 protein results from TCRdb running MiXCR on the 5' RACE reads. Of about 38,000 distinct CDR3 sequences in the sample, more than 4.5% were seen once. Material: CD4+ T cells from blood. The receptor source for this set is a man aged 18 to 29 in good health. CDR3s include the opening cysteine and the closing phenylalanine or tryptophan. Each record gives: V gene, clone size, J gene, D gene, CDR3 DNA, CDR3 protein. D genes are given only for firm matches. The size entry gives once, few or many counts, or a class when the clone is expanded.

v_gene: TRBV20-1; abundance: many; j_gene: TRBJ2-5; d_gene: TRBD1; CDR3nt: TGCAGTGCTCCATACAGGGGTACTGGTAGCGAGACCCAGTACTTC; CDR3aa: CSAPYRGTGSETQYF
v_gene: TRBV7-2; abundance: many; j_gene: TRBJ2-2; d_gene: NA; CDR3nt: TGTGCCAGCAGCTTAGATTGGCAAGGGGGCACCGGGGAGCTGTTTTTT; CDR3aa: CASSLDWQGGTGELFF
v_gene: TRBV20-1; abundance: many; j_gene: TRBJ1-6; d_gene: NA; CDR3nt: TGCAGTGCTAGAGAGGGGCAAAATTCACCCCTCCACTTT; CDR3aa: CSAREGQNSPLHF
v_gene: TRBV6-1; abundance: many; j_gene: TRBJ1-2; d_gene: NA; CDR3nt: TGTGCCAGCAGACTTGGGTGGCAGGGCTATGGCTACACCTTC; CDR3aa: CASRLGWQGYGYTF
v_gene: TRBV9; abundance: many; j_gene: TRBJ1-3; d_gene: NA; CDR3nt: TGTGCCAGCAGCGTAGACAGGGTTCCCATATATTTT; CDR3aa: CASSVDRVPIYF
v_gene: TRBV5-1; abundance: many; j_gene: TRBJ2-3; d_gene: NA; CDR3nt: TGCGCCAGCAGCTTGAATGGGGGGCCGGGCACAGATACGCAGTATTTT; CDR3aa: CASSLNGGPGTDTQYF
v_gene: TRBV4-2; abundance: few; j_gene: TRBJ1-2; d_gene: NA; CDR3nt: TGTGCCAGCAGCCAGGATGGCAGGCAGGGATCCCCTCTGACCACCTTC; CDR3aa: CASSQDGRQGSPLTTF
v_gene: TRBV20-1; abundance: many; j_gene: TRBJ2-1; d_gene: NA; CDR3nt: TGCAGTGCTAGTGGCCAGGGCGAGGGGATACCGGGAAGTGAGCAGTTCTTC; CDR3aa: CSASGQGEGIPGSEQFF
v_gene: TRBV12-3/TRBV12-4; abundance: many; j_gene: TRBJ1-1; d_gene: NA; CDR3nt: TGTGCCAGCAGTTGGGGGGCATTGGGCACTGAAGCTTTCTTT; CDR3aa: CASSWGALGTEAFF
v_gene: TRBV5-1; abundance: many; j_gene: TRBJ1-3; d_gene: NA; CDR3nt: TGCGCCAGCAGCACGGACAGAGGAAACACCATATATTTT; CDR3aa: CASSTDRGNTIYF
v_gene: TRBV5-1; abundance: many; j_gene: TRBJ1-2; d_gene: TRBD1; CDR3nt: TGCGCCAGCAGGCCTGGGACAGGGGCTGGAGGCTACACCTTC; CDR3aa: CASRPGTGAGGYTF
v_gene: TRBV29-1; abundance: many; j_gene: TRBJ1-1; d_gene: NA; CDR3nt: TGCAGCGTCGACCGGGGCCTGAACACTGAAGCTTTCTTT; CDR3aa: CSVDRGLNTEAFF
v_gene: TRBV10-3; abundance: many; j_gene: TRBJ2-3; d_gene: TRBD1; CDR3nt: TGTGCCATCAATAATCAGGGGGTCGGTACAGATACGCAGTATTTT; CDR3aa: CAINNQGVGTDTQYF
v_gene: TRBV6-6; abundance: many; j_gene: TRBJ1-3; d_gene: NA; CDR3nt: TGTGCCAGCAGACCCCCGGGGGTTAGTGGAAACACCATATATTTT; CDR3aa: CASRPPGVSGNTIYF
v_gene: TRBV7-2; abundance: many; j_gene: TRBJ1-2; d_gene: NA; CDR3nt: TGTGCCAGCAGCTTAGCGCATGGGGGAGGCTATGGCTACACCTTC; CDR3aa: CASSLAHGGGYGYTF
v_gene: TRBV7-2; abundance: many; j_gene: TRBJ2-3; d_gene: NA; CDR3nt: TGTGCCAGCAGCTTATTAGTGGGTCAGACTAGCACAGATACGCAGTATTTT; CDR3aa: CASSLLVGQTSTDTQYF
v_gene: TRBV6-6; abundance: many; j_gene: TRBJ2-1; d_gene: NA; CDR3nt: TGTGCCAGCAGTTCCCGACAGGTTTGGGTTGAGCAGTTCTTC; CDR3aa: CASSSRQVWVEQFF
v_gene: TRBV5-4; abundance: many; j_gene: TRBJ2-7; d_gene: NA; CDR3nt: TGTGCCAGCAGCTTAGCCGGGACAATCCCCTACGAGCAGTACTTC; CDR3aa: CASSLAGTIPYEQYF
v_gene: TRBV10-3; abundance: many; j_gene: TRBJ2-1; d_gene: TRBD2; CDR3nt: TGTGCCATCAGTGATCTAACTAGCGGAAGCAACAATGAGCAGTTCTTC; CDR3aa: CAISDLTSGSNNEQFF
v_gene: TRBV7-3; abundance: many; j_gene: TRBJ1-2; d_gene: NA; CDR3nt: TGTGCCAGCGGTACCGGGACTCATGGTACTGGGGGCTATGGCTACACCTTC; CDR3aa: CASGTGTHGTGGYGYTF
v_gene: TRBV6-6; abundance: many; j_gene: TRBJ2-7; d_gene: NA; CDR3nt: TGTGCCAGCAGTTATCTGATCGGTTACGAGCAGTACTTC; CDR3aa: CASSYLIGYEQYF
v_gene: TRBV24-1; abundance: many; j_gene: TRBJ2-3; d_gene: TRBD1; CDR3nt: TGTGCCACCAGTGGGATGACAGGGGGCACAGATACGCAGTATTTT; CDR3aa: CATSGMTGGTDTQYF
v_gene: TRBV20-1; abundance: many; j_gene: TRBJ1-1; d_gene: TRBD1; CDR3nt: TGCAGTGCTAGAGAGGTGACAGGGGGCACTGAAGCTTTCTTT; CDR3aa: CSAREVTGGTEAFF
v_gene: TRBV6-1; abundance: many; j_gene: TRBJ1-6; d_gene: TRBD1; CDR3nt: TGTGCCAGCAGCCTACCGGGACAGGTTAGGTCACCCCTCCACTTT; CDR3aa: CASSLPGQVRSPLHF
v_gene: TRBV10-3; abundance: many; j_gene: TRBJ1-2; d_gene: TRBD1; CDR3nt: TGTGCCACTAGGCCGGGACAGGGGTTGATGGGCTATGGCTACACCTTC; CDR3aa: CATRPGQGLMGYGYTF
v_gene: TRBV11-2; abundance: many; j_gene: TRBJ1-3; d_gene: NA; CDR3nt: TGTGCCAGCAGCTTAGAGGCGTTATATGGAAACACCATATATTTT; CDR3aa: CASSLEALYGNTIYF
v_gene: TRBV7-3; abundance: many; j_gene: TRBJ2-1; d_gene: NA; CDR3nt: TGTGCCAGCAGCTTAGAGCCCTCTAGCTACAATGAGCAGTTCTTC; CDR3aa: CASSLEPSSYNEQFF
v_gene: TRBV5-1; abundance: many; j_gene: TRBJ2-2; d_gene: NA; CDR3nt: TGCGCCAGCAGCTCGCCCAATCCCGGGGAGCTGTTTTTT; CDR3aa: CASSSPNPGELFF
v_gene: TRBV6-5; abundance: many; j_gene: TRBJ2-1; d_gene: TRBD2; CDR3nt: TGTGCCAGCGGTCTCGTAGGTTTCGGAGCGGGGGGTATCAATGAGCAGTTCTTC; CDR3aa: CASGLVGFGAGGINEQFF
v_gene: TRBV5-1; abundance: many; j_gene: TRBJ2-1; d_gene: TRBD2; CDR3nt: TGCGCCAGCAGCCACCTAGCGGGGGGGCGGGGTGAGCAGTTCTTC; CDR3aa: CASSHLAGGRGEQFF
v_gene: TRBV5-1; abundance: many; j_gene: TRBJ1-2; d_gene: NA; CDR3nt: TGCGCCAGCAGCTTGGGGCCTACTGAGAACTATGGCTACACCTTC; CDR3aa: CASSLGPTENYGYTF